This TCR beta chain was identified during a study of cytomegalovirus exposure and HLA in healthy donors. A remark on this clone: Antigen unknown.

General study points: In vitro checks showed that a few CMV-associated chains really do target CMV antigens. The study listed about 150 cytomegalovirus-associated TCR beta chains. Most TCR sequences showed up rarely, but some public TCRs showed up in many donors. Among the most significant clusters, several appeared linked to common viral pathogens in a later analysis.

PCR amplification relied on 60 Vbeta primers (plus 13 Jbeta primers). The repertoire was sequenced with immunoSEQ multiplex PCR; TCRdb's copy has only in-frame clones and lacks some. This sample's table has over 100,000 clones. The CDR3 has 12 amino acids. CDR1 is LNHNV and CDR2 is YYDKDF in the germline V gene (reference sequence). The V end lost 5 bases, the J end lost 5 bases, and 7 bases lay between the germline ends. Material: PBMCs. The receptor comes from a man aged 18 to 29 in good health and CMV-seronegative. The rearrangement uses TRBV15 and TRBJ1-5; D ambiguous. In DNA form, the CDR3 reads TGTGCCACCAGCGTCGGTTATCAGCCCCAGCATTTT. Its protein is CATSVGYQPQHF.